Listed here are 18 T cell receptor beta chains from one sample, sequenced in a study of T cells in Graves' hyperthyroidism and ophthalmopathy. Authors of the study amplified TCR beta CDR3 regions from RNA transcripts. The TCR CDR3 was amplified in a first-round RT-PCR using the HTBI primer set. From the multiplex PCR reads, TCRdb called clonotypes with MiXCR, one entry per CDR3 protein. The table lists a few hundred thousand distinct CDR3 sequences, 20% to 25% of them singletons, with approximately 60% in the top ten. The material sequenced was blood. All receptors come from a man between 25 and 39 years old with Graves' ophthalmopathy.

This clonotype has only a few counts. The V and J genes are TRBV3-1 and TRBJ1-3, with D unresolved. With 4 bases removed from V and 3 bases from J, the gap between germline ends came to 10 bases. The V gene's germline CDR1 is LGHDT and CDR2 YNNKEL (reference sequence). The CDR3 sequence is 14 residues long. The CDR3 sequence is CASSPGRRGNTIYF. CDR3 nucleotide sequence: TGTGCCAGCAGCCCCGGACGTCGTGGAAACACCATATATTTT.

A remark on this clonotype: A much larger clone is a single base away; this may be a read error. The chain has TRBV6-2 or TRBV6-3 and TRBJ2-1; 12 bases agree with TRBD2. Trimming cost V 2 bases and J 11 bases; bases outside gene matches: 10. The CDR3 sequence is 16 residues long. Germline CDR1 and CDR2: MNHEY and SVGEGT. In DNA form, the CDR3 reads TGTGCCAGCAGTTACCGGGGACTAGCGGGCGTCGATAAGCAGTTCTTC. Protein sequence: CASSYRGLAGVDKQFF.

This clonotype has only a few counts. J is TRBJ2-7 and V is TRBV20-1, with no clear D. Deletions cut 5 bases from V and 6 bases from J, with 20 bases between. The germline V gene has CDR1 DFQATT and CDR2 SNEGSKA (reference sequence). This CDR3 region has 14 residues. The CDR3 region has the DNA TGCAGTGCTGGCCCTCCTCGGACCCCGCGCGAGCAGTACTTC. Translation gives CSAGPPRTPREQYF.

V usage is TRBV9 and J usage is TRBJ1-1, with TRBD1 matching 8 bases. This CDR3 has 16 residues. J lost 1 base, V lost 4 bases, and 9 bases had no gene match. CDR1 is SGDLS, CDR2 YYNGEE, per germline. CDR3 coding DNA: TGTGCCAGCAGCTTATCAGGGGGCGCCGGGAACACTGAAGCTTTCTTT. Its protein product is CASSLSGGAGNTEAFF.

This clonotype was detected many times. The V and J genes are TRBV11-2 and TRBJ2-3; 7 bases are shared with TRBD2. The CDR3 spans 14 residues. J gave up 6 bases and V 0 bases, and 3 bases lay outside the gene matches. Per germline, CDR1 SGHAT and CDR2 FQNNGV. CDR3 protein: CASSLEGGSDTQYF. CDR3 nucleotide sequence: TGTGCCAGCAGCTTAGAGGGGGGGTCGGATACGCAGTATTTT. Variable domain in full (rest from reference TRBV11-2 and TRBJ2-3): EAGVAQSPRYKIIEKRQSVAFWCNPISGHATLYWYQQILGQGPKLLIQFQNNGVVDDSQLPKDRFSAERLKGVDSTLKIQPAKLEDSAVYLCASSLEGGSDTQYFGPGTRLTVL.

This clonotype has ten or more counts. The gene calls are TRBV28 and TRBJ2-7, with a tentative D call TRBD2 (6 bases). The CDR3 has 14 residues. Trimming took off 6 bases at V and 1 base at J, with 13 bases between the two ends. The germline gives CDR1 MDHEN, CDR2 SYDVKM. This CDR3 reads CASRNPRGSYEQYF. The CDR3 DNA is TGTGCCAGCAGAAACCCCCGGGGGTCCTACGAGCAGTACTTC. Based on the CDR3 plus reference TRBV28 and TRBJ2-7, the full variable domain is DVKVTQSSRYLVKRTGEKVFLECVQDMDHENMFWYRQDPGLGLRLIYFSYDVKMKEKGDIPEGYSVSREKKERFSLILESASTNQTSMYLCASRNPRGSYEQYFGPGTRLTVT.

This clonotype appeared many times. The genes are TRBV11-2 and TRBJ2-1, with unresolved D. CDR1 is SGHAT, CDR2 FQNNGV, per germline. This CDR3 spans 13 amino acids. V lost 5 bases, J lost 4 bases, and 9 bases lay in between. This CDR3 reads CASSRVRYNEQFF. As DNA, the CDR3 is TGTGCCAGCAGCAGGGTCAGGTACAATGAGCAGTTCTTC.

The chain joins TRBV5-6 to TRBJ1-2, with 7 bases aligning to TRBD1. This CDR3 contains 14 residues. CDR1 is SGHDT, CDR2 YYEEEE, per germline. The V segment lost 0 bases and the J segment 8 bases; nucleotides outside the gene matches: 7. The DNA of the CDR3 is TGTGCCAGCAGCTTGGCCGGGACAGCTGGGGGCTACACCTTC. It specifies CASSLAGTAGGYTF.

This clonotype was seen many times. This chain links TRBV12-5 with TRBJ2-5; the D gene is possibly TRBD1 (6 bases). Germline CDR1 reads LGHNT; CDR2 reads FRNRAP. V lost 3 bases to trimming and J lost 5 bases, with 16 bases between them. The CDR3 length is 15 residues. CDR3 sequence: CASGFLSGTTETQYF. Here the CDR3 DNA reads TGTGCTAGTGGTTTTCTCTCCGGGACAACTGAGACCCAGTACTTC.

The rearrangement uses TRBV12-3 or TRBV12-4 and TRBJ2-5, with D unclear. The CDR3 contains 14 residues. V was shortened by 7 bases and J by 7 bases, with 19 bases between the two germline ends. The CDR3 coding sequence is TGTGCCAGCACCCCGCAGAGTGGGGTAGGGACCCAGTACTTC. Protein: CASTPQSGVGTQYF.

This clonotype was seen more than once but under ten times. CDR3 in amino acids: CATSDQGLYNEQFF. CDR3 sequence (DNA): TGTGCCACCAGTGACCAGGGGCTCTACAATGAGCAGTTCTTC. This chain joins TRBV24-1 and TRBJ2-1; weak D call: TRBD1 (6 bases). Trimming left V 4 bases short and J 3 bases short, with 9 bases between. The germline gives CDR1 KGHDR, CDR2 SFDVKD. The CDR3 runs to 14 residues.

This rearrangement joins TRBV28 to TRBJ2-1; TRBD2 aligns across 9 bases. The germline V gene has CDR1 MDHEN and CDR2 SYDVKM. V lost 4 bases and J lost 7; bases outside the gene matches: 14. This CDR3 has 17 residues. The CDR3 sequence is CASSSLIAGEGVNEQFF. Here the CDR3 DNA reads TGTGCCAGCAGTTCCCTAATAGCGGGAGAAGGGGTTAATGAGCAGTTCTTC.

This rearrangement joins TRBV7-9 to TRBJ1-3; no definite D call. The V end was cut by 7 bases, the J end by 4 bases, with 17 bases between. CDR1 is SEHNR and CDR2 is FQNEAQ in the germline V gene (reference sequence). There are 15 residues in the CDR3. DNA for the CDR3: TGTGCCAGCACCCTTACGCCGAGTTTGGGAAACACCATATATTTT. Amino acids: CASTLTPSLGNTIYF. The whole variable domain, remainder taken from reference TRBV7-9 and TRBJ1-3, is DTGVSQNPRHKITKRGQNVTFRCDPISEHNRLYWYRQTLGQGPEFLTYFQNEAQLEKSRLLSDRFSAERPKGSFSTLEIQRTEQGDSAMYLCASTLTPSLGNTIYFGEGSWLTVV.

In this sample, this clonotype turned up many times. The CDR3 protein is CASGYVSGANVLTF. The CDR3 nucleotides read TGTGCCAGCGGCTACGTCTCTGGGGCCAACGTCCTGACTTTC. V usage is TRBV6-1 and J usage is TRBJ2-6; D call uncertain. Germline assignment: CDR1 MNHNS and CDR2 SASEGT. Trimming took 8 bases from V and 0 from J, leaving 8 bases between them. The CDR3 is 14 amino acids.

This clonotype was counted between two and nine times. The chain is built from TRBV13 and TRBJ2-1, with a tentative D call TRBD1 (5 bases). Per germline, CDR1 PRHDT and CDR2 FYEKMQ (reference sequence). The CDR3 has 14 residues. Trimming shortened V by 4 bases and J by 4 bases, and 11 bases separated the two germline ends. The CDR3 sequence is CASSSPTVYNEQFF. DNA of the CDR3: TGTGCCAGCAGCTCGCCGACAGTTTACAATGAGCAGTTCTTC.

The gene calls are TRBV27 and TRBJ1-4, with D possibly matching TRBD1 (5 bases). From germline, CDR1 is MNHEY and CDR2 SMNVEV (reference sequence). The CDR3 loop spans 15 amino acids. Trimming removed 6 bases from V and 6 bases from J, with 17 bases in between. The CDR3 nucleotides are TGTGCCAGCAGACCCTTCCCGGGACGGCATGAAAAACTGTTTTTT. This codes for CASRPFPGRHEKLFF.

This clonotype occurred many times. The rearrangement links TRBV3-1 to TRBJ2-1; unclear D gene. The germline V and J ends were trimmed by 0 bases and 10 bases, with 13 bases remaining between them. CDR3 length: 14 amino acids. Germline lookup yields CDR1 LGHDT and CDR2 YNNKEL (reference sequence). In nucleotides, the CDR3 is TGTGCCAGCAGCCAAGATTTCGGGTCCTCGGAGCAGTTCTTC. Amino acid sequence: CASSQDFGSSEQFF.

The table lists this clonotype with a few counts. V and J are TRBV24-1 and TRBJ2-5; 13 bases fit TRBD2. J was trimmed by 5 bases and V by 4 bases; bases with no gene match: 9. In germline, CDR1 is KGHDR, CDR2 SFDVKD. This CDR3 is 17 amino acids long. CDR3 sequence (DNA): TGTGCCACCAGTGACTTCGGACTAGCGGGAGCTGGGGAGACCCAGTACTTC. Amino acid sequence: CATSDFGLAGAGETQYF.